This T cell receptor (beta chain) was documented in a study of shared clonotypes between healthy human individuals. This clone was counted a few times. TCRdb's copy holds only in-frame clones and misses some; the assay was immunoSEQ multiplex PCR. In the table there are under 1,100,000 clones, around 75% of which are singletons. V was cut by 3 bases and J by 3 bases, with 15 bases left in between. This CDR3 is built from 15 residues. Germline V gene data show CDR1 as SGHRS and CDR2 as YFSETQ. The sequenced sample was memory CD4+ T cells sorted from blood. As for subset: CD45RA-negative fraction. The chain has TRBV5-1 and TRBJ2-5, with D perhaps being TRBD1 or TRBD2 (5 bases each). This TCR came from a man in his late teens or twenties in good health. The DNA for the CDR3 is TGCGCCAGCAGCTCGGCGGTGGGGCGGGAAGAGACCCAGTACTTC. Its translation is CASSSAVGREETQYF.